This entry lists 3 T cell receptor beta chains sequenced from one sample in a study of T cell responses to AZD1222 COVID-19 vaccine. TCRdb's copy holds only in-frame clones and misses some; the assay was immunoSEQ multiplex PCR. The data contain roughly 150,000 clones, around 88% of them singletons. Sequenced material: peripheral blood, taken on day 0 of AZD1222 vaccination. All receptors come from an adult in good health.

The gene calls are TRBV7-2 and TRBJ1-1; TRBD1 matches at 10 bases. The CDR3 consists of 15 residues. Trimming at V came to 5 bases and at J to 3 bases, leaving 6 bases not matched to a gene. Germline values: CDR1 SGHTA, CDR2 FQGNSA. CDR3 loop: CASSPRTGGDTEAFF. The CDR3 region has the DNA TGTGCCAGCAGCCCTCGGACAGGGGGGGACACTGAAGCTTTCTTT.

This clone is large within its sample. Here the CDR3 DNA reads TGTGCCAGCAGCTTCCTAGGAGAGAACTTCATTTACAATGAGCAGTTCTTC. Amino acids: CASSFLGENFIYNEQFF. V is TRBV7-9 and J is TRBJ2-1, with D unresolved. The CDR3 runs 17 residues. Deletions cut 3 bases from V and 4 bases from J, with 19 bases between. Germline lookup yields CDR1 SEHNR and CDR2 FQNEAQ (reference sequence).

V usage is TRBV5-1 and J usage is TRBJ2-3, with 8 bases lining up with TRBD1. The CDR3 is 15 amino acids. Germline trimming cut 7 bases from V and 0 bases from J; bases unmatched to any gene: 7. Germline lookup yields CDR1 SGHRS and CDR2 YFSETQ. The CDR3 DNA is TGCGCCAGCCGCGGACAGGGCGCTAGCACAGATACGCAGTATTTT. It codes for CASRGQGASTDTQYF.